One and the same sample provided the 24 T cell receptor beta chains below, sequenced in a study of regulatory T cells in long-lasting Graves disease. Arm-PCR of CDR3 regions and iRepertoire HTBI primers were the basis on which TCR beta libraries were built. From the multiplex PCR reads, TCRdb called clonotypes with MiXCR, one entry per CDR3 protein. The sample records 420,000 or so distinct CDR3 sequences, about 20% being singletons. Sample time point: persistent/refractory GD, antithyroid drugs over 5 years with positive TRAb. RNA isolated from PBMCs was used to make the TCR library. The input for sequencing was peripheral blood mononuclear cells (PBMCs), taken when the disease was refractory, from a patient treated with antithyroid drugs. The receptors were gathered from a female donor with Graves disease.

This clonotype appeared once. This chain uses TRBV14 with TRBJ1-1; 9 bases align to TRBD1. The CDR3 contains 19 residues. The germline gives CDR1 SGHDN, CDR2 FVKESK. J gave up 2 bases and V 3 bases, and 16 bases lay outside the gene matches. CDR3 nucleotides: TGTGCCAGCAGCCAGGAGAGGGGACAGGGCATAAGACTAAACACTGAAGCTTTCTTT. This gives the protein CASSQERGQGIRLNTEAFF.

This clonotype was seen a handful of times. The chain combines TRBV6-5 with TRBJ2-2; D may be TRBD2 (6 bases). Germline V gene data show CDR1 as MNHEY and CDR2 as SVGAGI. The CDR3 runs 17 residues. V lost 2 bases, J lost 6 bases, and 19 bases lay in between. The CDR3 here is CASSYTFPGDWAGELFF. The CDR3, as DNA: TGTGCCAGCAGTTACACATTTCCGGGGGACTGGGCCGGGGAGCTGTTTTTT.

This clonotype showed up many times. This chain connects TRBV24-1 to TRBJ2-5; unclear D gene. V lost 5 bases and J lost 1, with 10 bases in between. CDR1 and CDR2 from the germline V gene are KGHDR and SFDVKD. The CDR3 is 14 residues long. The CDR3, as DNA: TGTGCCACCAGTGTAGGAGCCCTCCAAGAGACCCAGTACTTC. It encodes CATSVGALQETQYF.

This clonotype came up a few times. V and J are TRBV5-1 and TRBJ2-5; 7 bases align to TRBD1. CDR1 and CDR2 from the germline V gene are SGHRS and YFSETQ. This CDR3 is built from 17 residues. The junction had 12 bases not matched to a gene; V was cut back by 3 bases and J by 1 base. The CDR3 loop reads CASSSDPQGTSQETQYF. DNA of the CDR3: TGCGCCAGCAGCTCCGACCCACAGGGGACCTCCCAAGAGACCCAGTACTTC.

This clonotype was counted only a few times. The chain recombines TRBV6-1 with TRBJ1-4; TRBD1 is a possible D gene (6 bases). Looked up from germline, CDR1 is MNHNS and CDR2 is SASEGT. This CDR3 region has 14 residues. The V gene lost 10 bases and the J gene lost 1 base, with 13 bases spanning the gap. DNA of the CDR3: TGTGCCACAACAGGGAGGCGAACTAATGAAAAACTGTTTTTT. Translated, it gives CATTGRRTNEKLFF.

With regard to this clonotype: This CDR3 is missing its conserved last phenylalanine or tryptophan, likely due to a read error. The chain employs TRBV30 and TRBJ1-2, with no clear D. There are 11 residues in the CDR3. Germline CDR1 is GTSNPN and CDR2 is SVGIG (reference sequence). With 3 bases removed from V and 5 bases from J, the gap between germline ends came to 7 bases. As DNA, the CDR3 is TGTGCCTGGAGAAGTGATTATGGCTACACCCTC. Translated, it gives CAWRSDYGYTL.

This clonotype has just a few counts. V and J are TRBV5-8 and TRBJ2-4; TRBD2 agrees at 15 bases. V lost 2 bases to trimming and J lost 2 bases; unmatched junction nucleotides: 8. Germline CDR1 is SGHTS and CDR2 is YDEGEE. The CDR3 consists of 19 residues. CDR3 protein: CASSFLGLAGGRSKNIQYF. CDR3 bases: TGTGCCAGCAGCTTTCTCGGACTAGCGGGAGGGCGTTCCAAAAACATTCAGTACTTC.

This clonotype was detected a few times. The chain has TRBV20-1 and TRBJ2-7; possibly TRBD2 for D (5 bases). CDR1 and CDR2 (germline): DFQATT, SNEGSKA (reference sequence). V lost 3 bases and J 1 base, leaving 16 bases between the germline ends. CDR3 size: 15 residues. The CDR3 is CSASSGGPISYEQYF. The CDR3 bases are TGCAGTGCTAGCAGTGGAGGCCCAATTTCCTACGAGCAGTACTTC.

This clonotype was seen a handful of times. V and J are TRBV11-2 and TRBJ1-3; perhaps TRBD1 as D (5 bases). Trimming shortened V by 5 bases and J by 0 bases, and 14 bases separated the two germline ends. CDR1 and CDR2 from the germline V gene are SGHAT and FQNNGV. This CDR3 has 16 amino acids. The DNA for the CDR3 is TGTGCCAGCAGCGATGACTGGACAAGCTCTGGAAACACCATATATTTT. It codes for CASSDDWTSSGNTIYF.

This clonotype was counted between two and nine times. Lacking the conserved final phenylalanine or tryptophan, this CDR3 likely reflects a read error. The chain has TRBV6-1 and TRBJ2-6; TRBD1 agrees at 8 bases. CDR1 and CDR2 (germline): MNHNS, SASEGT. This CDR3 region has 16 residues. V gave up 7 bases and J gave up 2 bases; unmatched junction bases: 7. This CDR3 reads CASNRDRLAGANVLTS. The CDR3 DNA is TGTGCCAGCAACCGGGACAGGTTAGCTGGGGCCAACGTCCTGACTTCC.

This clonotype was counted many times. V is TRBV28 and J is TRBJ1-1, with a possible D match to TRBD1 (6 bases). V was shortened by 6 bases and J by 3 bases, with 14 bases between the two germline ends. Germline CDR1 reads MDHEN; CDR2 reads SYDVKM. The CDR3 length is 14 residues. For the CDR3, the DNA is TGTGCCAGCAGCACTCACAGGGAGGACACTGAAGCTTTCTTT. This translates into CASSTHREDTEAFF. The full variable domain, rest sourced from reference TRBV28 and TRBJ1-1, is DVKVTQSSRYLVKRTGEKVFLECVQDMDHENMFWYRQDPGLGLRLIYFSYDVKMKEKGDIPEGYSVSREKKERFSLILESASTNQTSMYLCASSTHREDTEAFFGQGTRLTVV.

Only a few counts were recorded for this clonotype. The junction departs from germline at one end; a sequencing error may be responsible. The V call is TRBV7-8, the J call TRBJ1-2; D unclear. Germline assignment: CDR1 SGHVS and CDR2 FQNEAQ. The CDR3 length is 13 residues. The CDR3 DNA follows: TGTGCTAGCAGCTCACGGATTAACTATGGCTACACCTTC. Protein product: CASSSRINYGYTF.

This clonotype was detected ten times or more. This chain connects TRBV11-1 to TRBJ2-5; TRBD1 aligns across 9 bases. V lost 3 bases and J lost 6; bases outside the gene matches: 11. The CDR3 length is 16 residues. Per germline, CDR1 SGHAT and CDR2 FQDESV (reference sequence). The CDR3 DNA reads as TGTGCCAGCAGCTTCCTCGGACAGGGGAAAACAAAGACCCAGTACTTC. Protein sequence: CASSFLGQGKTKTQYF.

This clonotype occurred a few times. The chain is built from TRBV7-2 and TRBJ2-2; 10 positions match TRBD2. The V gene end was trimmed by 2 bases and the J gene end by 5 bases; junction bases not matched to a gene: 5. This CDR3 region has 16 residues. The germline V gene has CDR1 SGHTA and CDR2 FQGNSA. The CDR3 sequence is CASSLPGTSVTGELFF. DNA of the CDR3: TGTGCCAGCAGCTTACCAGGGACTAGCGTGACCGGGGAGCTGTTTTTT. Variable domain in full (rest from reference TRBV7-2 and TRBJ2-2): GAGVSQSPSNKVTEKGKDVELRCDPISGHTALYWYRQSLGQGLEFLIYFQGNSAPDKSGLPSDRFSAERTGGSVSTLTIQRTQQEDSAVYLCASSLPGTSVTGELFFGEGSRLTVL.

In this sample, this clonotype turned up a few times. The V gene is TRBV11-2, the J gene TRBJ1-1, with TRBD1 as a possible D gene (5 bases). This CDR3 comprises 15 residues. Trimming removed 0 bases from V and 1 base from J, with 9 bases in between. Germline CDR1 reads SGHAT; CDR2 reads FQNNGV. CDR3 amino acids: CASSLEGVPNTEAFF. DNA for the CDR3: TGTGCCAGCAGCTTAGAGGGGGTTCCGAACACTGAAGCTTTCTTT.

This clonotype was seen repeatedly, ten times or more. This chain joins TRBV18 and TRBJ2-7; 9 bases agree with TRBD1. J lost 1 base, V lost 8 bases, and 6 bases had no gene match. This CDR3 spans 14 amino acids. Germline V lookup: CDR1 KGHSH, CDR2 LQKENI. For the CDR3, the DNA is TGTGCCAGCAGCCCCGGACAGGGGTCCTACGAGCAGTACTTC. This encodes CASSPGQGSYEQYF.

This chain joins TRBV5-1 and TRBJ2-2; 12 positions match TRBD2. There are 16 residues in the CDR3. Per the germline V gene, CDR1 is SGHRS and CDR2 is YFSETQ. V lost 5 bases to trimming and J lost 2 bases; unmatched junction nucleotides: 4. In nucleotides, the CDR3 is TGCGCCAGCAGTGGACTAGCGGGATCAAACACCGGGGAGCTGTTTTTT. This translates into CASSGLAGSNTGELFF.

The chain has TRBV27 and TRBJ2-3, with D perhaps TRBD2 (5 bases). The CDR3 length is 14 residues. Trimming left V 4 bases short and J 5 bases short, with 13 bases between. Looked up from germline, CDR1 is MNHEY and CDR2 is SMNVEV (reference sequence). The CDR3 DNA is TGTGCCAGCAGTTCGACTACTAGAGTAGATACGCAGTATTTT. Translated: CASSSTTRVDTQYF.

This clonotype was detected ten times or more. The chain combines TRBV6-2 or TRBV6-3 with TRBJ2-7; D gene uncertain. The CDR3 is 14 residues long. Germline V gene sequence: CDR1 MNHEY, CDR2 SVGEGT. The ends were cut back, 2 bases at V and 2 bases at J, with 10 bases in the middle. The CDR3 coding sequence is TGTGCCAGCAGTTACGGGCGGAACGCCTACGAGCAGTACTTC. Translation: CASSYGRNAYEQYF.

The CDR3 loop is CASSLTSGVTNTGELFF. CDR3 DNA sequence: TGTGCCAGCAGCTTAACTAGCGGGGTTACGAACACCGGGGAGCTGTTTTTT. The J gene is TRBJ2-2, the V gene TRBV7-2, with TRBD2 matching 10 bases. V was pared by 2 bases and J by 0 bases, with 3 bases of the junction left unmatched. Germline CDR1 SGHTA, CDR2 FQGNSA. The CDR3 length is 17 residues.

The chain couples TRBV5-6 to TRBJ1-2; D is unclear. The CDR3 loop spans 14 amino acids. Looked up from germline, CDR1 is SGHDT and CDR2 is YYEEEE. V was pared by 0 bases and J by 1 base, with 7 bases between. CDR3 region: CASSLAWNNYGYTF. The CDR3 bases are TGTGCCAGCAGCTTGGCTTGGAATAACTATGGCTACACCTTC.

There are many counts of this clonotype. The V gene is TRBV28, the J gene TRBJ2-6; D is possibly TRBD2 (6 bases). Germline V CDR1 and CDR2: MDHEN, SYDVKM. This CDR3 is built from 14 residues. The ends were cut back, 7 bases at V and 4 bases at J, with 11 bases in the middle. The CDR3 DNA reads TGTGCCAGCACCGGGGGTGGGGGGGCCAACGTCCTGACTTTC. It translates to CASTGGGGANVLTF.

This clonotype has a count of ten or more. The gene calls are TRBV6-6 and TRBJ2-2; TRBD2 matches at 10 bases. CDR1 MNHNY and CDR2 SVGAGI come from the germline V gene (reference sequence). This CDR3 has 17 residues. V lost 0 bases to trimming and J lost 8 bases; unmatched junction nucleotides: 9. CDR3: CASSYSRLAGEMGELFF. The CDR3 bases are TGTGCCAGCAGTTACTCGCGGCTAGCGGGAGAAATGGGGGAGCTGTTTTTT.

This clonotype has a count of ten or more. V and J are TRBV15 and TRBJ2-7; no clear D gene. Trimming cost V 0 bases and J 2 bases, with 17 bases left between them. The V gene's germline CDR1 is LNHNV and CDR2 YYDKDF (reference sequence). The CDR3 totals 17 residues. CDR3 bases: TGTGCCACCAGCAGAGAGATCGGCGCTAACTTGCCCTACGAGCAGTACTTC. It codes for CATSREIGANLPYEQYF.